This entry concerns a single T cell receptor (beta chain). The clone's antigen remains unknown. No much larger clone is present one base from it, and per-base qualities are unavailable. This entry comes from a study of shared clonotypes between healthy human individuals (dated by TCRdb to 2020 to 2022). In terms of the full investigation: A few men and a couple of women, aged 18 to 49 years, made up the cohort. Per donor, three plates each were used for CD4 naive and CD4 memory, two for CD8 naive, and one for CD8 memory. Leukapheresis yielded between about 0.94 and 9 billion PBMCs per donor. To increase sequencing depth and limit assay-specific biases, different laboratories used diverse techniques to prepare libraries and sequence TCR repertoires. Blood TCR repertoires of about 5 healthy adults were deeply sequenced to estimate repertoire size and the extent of clonotype sharing between individuals.

CD8 naive samples were CD45RO-negative cells positively selected for CCR7, giving a CD45RA+CCR7+ population that excluded TemRA cells. Healthy HIV-negative adults with no recently reported acute infections or vaccinations were included as donors. Every donor was a Caucasian adult living in Nashville, Tennessee, USA. After blood collection by leukapheresis, PBMCs were isolated using Ficoll-Histopaque density gradient centrifugation and then cryopreserved in the vapor phase of liquid nitrogen. Purity and quantity of every magnetically sorted T cell population were checked by analytical flow cytometry. Each sorted fraction had its genomic DNA isolated and then quantified by UV absorbance on a Nanodrop 2000c. TCR CDR3 regions were amplified from genomic DNA by multiplex PCR using the deep immunoSEQ assay. Extracted genomic DNA from each cell subset was distributed evenly across all wells of several immunoSEQ 96-well plates, and each plate was treated as a replicate. For sorted subsets, roughly 0.2 ug genomic DNA, equal to about 30,000 T cell genomes, was loaded into each replicate PCR. The purified libraries were quantified using a Qubit 3.0 fluorometer, sized with a Bioanalyzer 2100, and then quantified again using the KAPA Library Quantification kit. Every immunoSEQ 96-well plate was sequenced on a separate single-read 150-cycle Illumina NextSeq 550 flow cell. On the authors' methods: The immunoSEQ output contained only junctional sequences without quality scores, so filtering could not match that applied to full-length reads. To assign V/J genes and CDR3, sequences were annotated using PyIR, a Python wrapper for IgBLAST v1.9, with IMGT germline references. Reads were filtered out if the reads had weak V/J assignments (E-value above 1e-6), no CDR3, stop codons, out-of-frame junctions, or ambiguous translated residues. V3J clonotypes were defined as sequences sharing the same inferred V gene, J gene, and CDR3 amino acid sequence. The percentage overlap between two repertoires was calculated by dividing the number of shared unique clonotypes by the size of the smaller repertoire. RTK rarefaction, the Chao1 estimator, and Recon v2.1 estimates of unobserved clonotypes were used to assess repertoire richness. For all TCRbeta clonotypes obtained by the gDNA method from a few donors, generation probabilities were computed with OLGA. As stored in TCRdb, this immuneACCESS dataset retains in-frame rearrangements with V and J assigned. A fraction of the clones does not appear; measured against another copy, unresolved V genes explain less than half of the discrepancy, and the remainder lacks a known reason. The D gene and trimming were derived from the DNA, and the V and J assignments and clone size from that table. The sample includes approximately 720,000 clones, with just over 90% observed a single time. The top ten clones comprise roughly 22% of the sample.

Paper-wide results and their limitations: Only blood was sampled, and tissue TCR repertoires likely differ from those in blood. Larger estimated clonotype richness was generally found for naive subsets than for memory subsets. Rarefaction of sorted-subset datasets indicated incomplete sequencing despite the large sequencing depth. Higher generation probabilities were observed for clonotypes shared by all four sorted-subset donors than for non-shared clonotypes. Based on pairwise subsampling, the degree of clonotype sharing among donors was expected to be affected by sequencing depth. Because the study included a small number of donors, the genetic and exposure-history diversity represented was limited. Approximately 5% of naive CD4, 3.5% of naive CD8, roughly 2.4% of memory CD4, and 0.35% to 0.4% of memory CD8 clonotypes were shared across several donors.

The germline V gene specifies SNHLY as CDR1 and FYNNEI as CDR2. For this chain, trimming is 6 bases at the V end and 1 base at the J end, and the number of junction bases without a gene match is 6. The CDR3 measures 14 amino acids from cysteine to phenylalanine. Only CDR3 DNA is held: 42 bases, read in frame from base 1. The TCR sequence derives from a man aged 25-45 years in good health. Sequencing was done on a sample of naive CD8+ T cells sorted from blood. The cell subset or site label of this sample denotes: CD45RA+CCR7+. This sequence uses TRBV2 and TRBJ2-7; 7 middle bases align to TRBD1. The CDR3: CASRGQKESYEQYF. The DNA sequence reads TGTGCCAGCAGGGGACAGAAAGAATCCTACGAGCAGTACTTC.